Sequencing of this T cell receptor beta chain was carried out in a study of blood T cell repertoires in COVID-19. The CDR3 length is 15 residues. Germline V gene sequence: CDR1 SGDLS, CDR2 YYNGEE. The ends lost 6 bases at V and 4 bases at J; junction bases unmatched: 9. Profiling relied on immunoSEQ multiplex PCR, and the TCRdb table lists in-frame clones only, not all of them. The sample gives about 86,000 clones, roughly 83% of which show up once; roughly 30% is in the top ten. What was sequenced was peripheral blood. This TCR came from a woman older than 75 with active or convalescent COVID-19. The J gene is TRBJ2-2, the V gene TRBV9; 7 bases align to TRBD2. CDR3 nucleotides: TGTGCCAGCACCAAAGCGGGAAGGCCCACCGGGGAGCTGTTTTTT. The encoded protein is CASTKAGRPTGELFF.